This T cell receptor (beta chain) was sequenced in a study of blood T cell repertoires in COVID-19. Background on the study: Samples representing acute and convalescent COVID-19 were sourced from the United States, Italy and Spain.

Authors' methods: Amplification with reference gene primers provided the estimates of nucleated cell counts. The repertoire was sequenced with immunoSEQ multiplex PCR; TCRdb's copy has only in-frame clones and lacks some. The D gene and trimming were derived from the DNA, and the V and J assignments and clone size from that table. Here the sample spans hundreds of thousands of clones, 82% being singletons. This CDR3 contains 17 residues. The V gene's germline CDR1 is LGHDT and CDR2 YNNKEL (reference sequence). Trimming removed 1 base at V and 0 bases at J, with 15 bases between. Sequenced sample: peripheral blood. The V call is TRBV3-1 (or the pseudogene TRBV3-2), the J call TRBJ1-1; possible D gene TRBD1, 5 bases. The receptor was derived from an older woman with active or convalescent COVID-19. CDR3 protein: CASSQVTFGRVNTEAFF. In DNA, the CDR3 is TGTGCCAGCAGCCAAGTCACATTCGGCAGGGTGAACACTGAAGCTTTCTTT.